This T cell receptor beta chain is from a study of cytomegalovirus exposure and HLA in healthy donors. Whole-study findings and limits: TRBV6-2, TRBV6-3 and some other V segments were excluded as indistinguishable. The authors considered a cluster of highly shared sequence variants likely to be a sequencing artifact. TCR beta V segments were, for the most part, productive about 87% or about 30% of the time in an earlier analysis.

With 3 bases removed from V and 7 bases from J, the gap between germline ends came to 15 bases. This CDR3 region has 15 residues. Germline CDR1 MNHNS, CDR2 SASEGT. As regards this clone: Its antigen is undetermined.

Donors consisted of healthy bone marrow donors. 60 Vbeta and 13 Jbeta primers were used in PCR. The assay was immunoSEQ multiplex PCR, and TCRdb's table has in-frame clones only and misses some. The table records over 150,000 clones, about 76% of them present only once. This rearrangement joins TRBV6-1 to TRBJ1-4; D unclear. Specimen: PBMCs. This clonotype was sampled from a male donor in good health and CMV-seropositive. The CDR3 DNA sequence: TGTGCCAGCAGTGACATAGGAAAGGGAGGTGAAAAACTGTTTTTT. This encodes CASSDIGKGGEKLFF.